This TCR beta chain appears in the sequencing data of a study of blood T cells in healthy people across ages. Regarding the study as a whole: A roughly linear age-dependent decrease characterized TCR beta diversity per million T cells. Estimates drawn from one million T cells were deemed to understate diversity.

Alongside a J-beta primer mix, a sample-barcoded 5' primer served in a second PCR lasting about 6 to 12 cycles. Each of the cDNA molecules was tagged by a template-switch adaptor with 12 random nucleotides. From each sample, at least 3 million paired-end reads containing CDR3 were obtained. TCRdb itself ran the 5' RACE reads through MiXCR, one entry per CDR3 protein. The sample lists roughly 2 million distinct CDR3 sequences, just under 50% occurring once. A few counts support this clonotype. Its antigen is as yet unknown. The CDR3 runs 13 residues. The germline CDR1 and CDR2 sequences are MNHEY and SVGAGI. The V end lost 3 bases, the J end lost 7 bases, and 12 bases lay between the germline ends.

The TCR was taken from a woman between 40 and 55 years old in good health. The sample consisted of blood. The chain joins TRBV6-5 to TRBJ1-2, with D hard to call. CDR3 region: CASSYLEAGGYTF. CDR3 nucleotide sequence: TGTGCCAGCAGTTATTTGGAGGCCGGTGGCTACACCTTC.